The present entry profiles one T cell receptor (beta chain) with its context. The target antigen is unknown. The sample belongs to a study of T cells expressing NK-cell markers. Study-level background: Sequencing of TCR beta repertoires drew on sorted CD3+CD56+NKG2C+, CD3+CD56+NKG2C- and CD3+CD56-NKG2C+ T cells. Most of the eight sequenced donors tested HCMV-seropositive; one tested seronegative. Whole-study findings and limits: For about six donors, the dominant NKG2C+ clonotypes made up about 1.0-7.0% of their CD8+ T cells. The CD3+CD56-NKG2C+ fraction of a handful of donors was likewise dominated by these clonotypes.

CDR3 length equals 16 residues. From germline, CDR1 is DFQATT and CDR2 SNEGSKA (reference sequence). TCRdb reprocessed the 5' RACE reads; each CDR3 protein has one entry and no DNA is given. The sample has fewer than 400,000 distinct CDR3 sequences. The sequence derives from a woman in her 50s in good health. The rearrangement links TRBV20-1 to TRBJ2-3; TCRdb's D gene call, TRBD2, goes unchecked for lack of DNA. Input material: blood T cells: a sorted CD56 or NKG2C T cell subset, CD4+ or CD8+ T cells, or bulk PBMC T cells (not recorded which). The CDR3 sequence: CSARGLAGGPSDTQYF.